Each of the 20 T cell receptor beta chains below was sequenced from the same sample in a study of T cell repertoires in ileal Crohn's disease (dated by TCRdb to about 2019). Receptor amplification or capture employed the immunoSEQ multiplex PCR assay. TCRdb mirrors the immuneACCESS table, restricted to in-frame sequences. Some clones are absent from its copies; in checked studies, under half trace to an unresolved V gene, and the reason for the others is unknown. For this sample the table gives 15,000 to 20,000 clones, of which 76% were detected only once. 3.5% to 5% of the sample goes to the ten largest clones. According to the study, the label for this sample's time point signals: inflamed ileum from the surgical specimen. The sample was ileal tissue. These TCRs come from an adult with Crohn's disease.

The chain is built from TRBV6-5 and TRBJ1-1, with a possible D match to TRBD1 (5 bases). The CDR3 consists of 15 residues. With 6 bases removed from V and 5 bases from J, the gap between germline ends came to 19 bases. Germline CDR1 and CDR2: MNHEY and SVGAGI. This CDR3 is CASREPGQLGTEAFF. The CDR3 DNA reads as TGTGCCAGCAGGGAACCCGGACAACTCGGAACTGAAGCTTTCTTT.

The chain has TRBV6-1 and TRBJ2-5; no clear D. V lost 7 bases, J lost 5 bases, and 14 bases lay in between. Germline V CDR1 and CDR2: MNHNS, SASEGT. The CDR3 is 13 amino acids. Here the CDR3 reads CASTTRGVETQYF. CDR3 DNA: TGTGCCAGCACCACCCGAGGCGTGGAGACCCAGTACTTC.

The genes are TRBV5-1 and TRBJ2-7, with 15 bases that match TRBD2. The V gene end was trimmed by 0 bases and the J gene end by 2 bases; junction bases not matched to a gene: 6. Looked up from germline, CDR1 is SGHRS and CDR2 is YFSETQ. The CDR3 is 18 amino acids. The CDR3 here is CASSLGTSGGATAYEQYF. The CDR3, as DNA: TGCGCCAGCAGCTTGGGGACTAGCGGGGGGGCAACAGCCTACGAGCAGTACTTC.

This chain uses TRBV25-1 with TRBJ1-3; the D gene is possibly TRBD1 (6 bases). Germline lookup yields CDR1 MGHDK and CDR2 SYGVNS. The CDR3 length is 17 residues. Trimming shortened V by 1 base and J by 0 bases, and 13 bases separated the two germline ends. The CDR3 loop reads CASSEFTGNSSGNTIYF. CDR3 nucleotide sequence: TGTGCCAGCAGTGAATTTACAGGGAACAGCTCTGGAAACACCATATATTTT.

The genes are TRBV5-1 and TRBJ1-2; D is uncertain. The germline CDR1 and CDR2 sequences are SGHRS and YFSETQ. The CDR3 totals 15 residues. Trimming cost V 0 bases and J 0 bases, with 9 bases left between them. Here the CDR3 DNA reads TGCGCCAGCAGCTTGGATCAACACGCTAACTATGGCTACACCTTC. It is translated as CASSLDQHANYGYTF. Complete variable domain (other parts from reference TRBV5-1 and TRBJ1-2): KAGVTQTPRYLIKTRGQQVTLSCSPISGHRSVSWYQQTPGQGLQFLFEYFSETQRNKGNFPGRFSGRQFSNSRSEMNVSTLELGDSALYLCASSLDQHANYGYTFGSGTRLTVV.

The rearrangement uses TRBV7-6 and TRBJ2-7; 12 nucleotides match TRBD2. The CDR3 contains 22 residues. From germline, CDR1 is SGHVS and CDR2 FNYEAQ. V trimming: 2 bases; J trimming: 2 bases; junction bases outside the gene matches: 22. The CDR3: CASSLRREGGIRLAGETYEQYF. DNA for the CDR3: TGTGCCAGCAGCTTACGGCGGGAGGGTGGGATTAGACTAGCGGGGGAGACCTACGAGCAGTACTTC.

The V and J genes are TRBV27 and TRBJ1-2; 9 nucleotides align to TRBD1. Germline V CDR1 and CDR2: MNHEY, SMNVEV (reference sequence). Losses at the gene ends were 10 bases for V and 2 bases for J; bases not matched to a gene: 8. This CDR3 comprises 14 residues. The CDR3 region has the DNA TGTGCCACCTATTCCGGGACAGGGAACTATGGCTACACCTTC. It yields the protein CATYSGTGNYGYTF.

In the case of this clone: A read error may account for a junction end that differs from germline. V gene TRBV4-1 combines with J gene TRBJ2-2; 7 bases match TRBD2. Germline CDR1 is MGHRA and CDR2 is YSYEKL. The CDR3 runs 15 residues. CDR3 in amino acids: CASSHAGEPTGELFF. CDR3 coding DNA: TGCGCCAGCAGCCATGCGGGAGAGCCTACCGGGGAGCTATTTTTT.

This clone was counted only a few times. The J gene is TRBJ1-1, the V gene TRBV9; weak D call: TRBD1 (5 bases). The CDR3 extends over 14 amino acids. V shed 0 bases and J shed 3 bases, with 9 bases lying between them. The germline gives CDR1 SGDLS, CDR2 YYNGEE. This chain's CDR3 is CASSVAEGDTEAFF. CDR3 nucleotide sequence: TGTGCCAGCAGCGTAGCTGAAGGGGACACTGAAGCTTTCTTT.

This clone turned up a few times. J is TRBJ2-3 and V is TRBV7-9; D unclear. This CDR3 contains 14 residues. The V gene lost 2 bases and the J gene lost 0 bases, with 6 bases spanning the gap. Germline assignment: CDR1 SEHNR and CDR2 FQNEAQ (reference sequence). This CDR3 is CASSLPYSTDTQYF. In nucleotides, the CDR3 is TGTGCCAGCAGCTTACCGTATAGCACAGATACGCAGTATTTT. The full variable domain, its missing parts supplied by reference TRBV7-9 and TRBJ2-3, is DTGVSQNPRHKITKRGQNVTFRCDPISEHNRLYWYRQTLGQGPEFLTYFQNEAQLEKSRLLSDRFSAERPKGSFSTLEIQRTEQGDSAMYLCASSLPYSTDTQYFGPGTRLTVL.

The CDR3 reads CASSQVDTEANVLTF. The CDR3 nucleotides are TGCGCCAGCAGCCAAGTTGACACGGAGGCCAACGTCCTGACTTTC. This chain joins TRBV4-1 and TRBJ2-6, with D unclear. This CDR3 has 15 residues. Trimming shortened V by 1 base and J by 6 bases, and 10 bases separated the two germline ends. Looked up from germline, CDR1 is MGHRA and CDR2 is YSYEKL.

The chain is built from TRBV21-1 and TRBJ2-7; the DNA was not used to check the table's D call, TRBD2. TRBV21-1 corresponds to a pseudogene. CDR3 size: 19 residues. This CDR3 reads CASSKGETSGSSRNYEQYF. The CDR3 bases are TGTGCCAGCAGCAAAGGTGAGACTAGCGGGAGCTCCCGAAACTACGAGCAGTACTTC.

The chain carries TRBV29-1 and TRBJ1-2; D unclear. Germline CDR1 reads SQVTM; CDR2 reads ANQGSEA. The CDR3 spans 11 residues. Trimming removed 3 bases from V and 1 base from J, with 3 bases in between. The CDR3 coding sequence is TGCAGCGTTGAGGTTAACTATGGCTACACCTTC. Translation: CSVEVNYGYTF.

The chain recombines TRBV28 with TRBJ1-1, with TRBD1 as a possible D gene (5 bases). Germline CDR1 and CDR2: MDHEN and SYDVKM. CDR3 length: 12 residues. Here the CDR3 reads CATGRGGTEAFF. The CDR3 coding sequence is TGTGCTACCGGTCGGGGGGGAACTGAAGCTTTCTTT.

This clone was observed once. This chain links TRBV7-2 with TRBJ2-2, with TRBD1 matching over 8 bases. CDR3 length: 16 amino acids. V lost 1 base and J lost 5; bases outside the gene matches: 6. Germline V lookup: CDR1 SGHTA, CDR2 FQGNSA. The CDR3 loop is CASSLVAGGATGELFF. The CDR3 bases are TGTGCCAGCAGCTTAGTTGCAGGGGGCGCAACCGGGGAGCTGTTTTTT.

The DNA for the CDR3 is TGCGCCAGCAGCCAAACGGCCTCCTACGAGCAGTACTTC. Protein sequence: CASSQTASYEQYF. The gene calls are TRBV4-1 and TRBJ2-7; D gene uncertain. V was cut by 2 bases and J by 0 bases, with 5 bases left in between. CDR1 is MGHRA, CDR2 YSYEKL, per germline. There are 13 residues in the CDR3.

As regards this clone: Other nucleotide sequences in the sample specify the same CDR3. The J gene is TRBJ2-7, the V gene TRBV6-6; a weak D match, TRBD2 (6 bases). This CDR3 contains 16 residues. Germline V gives CDR1 MNHNY, CDR2 SVGAGI (reference sequence). V was shortened by 6 bases and J by 5 bases, with 23 bases between the two germline ends. The CDR3 region has the DNA TGTGCCAGCAGCTTAACCGGAGGGGACGAAGAGGACGAGCAGTACTTC. It is translated as CASSLTGGDEEDEQYF.

The chain links TRBV5-1 to TRBJ2-5; TRBD1 agrees at 7 bases. The germline V gene encodes CDR1 SGHRS and CDR2 YFSETQ. J gave up 2 bases and V 2 bases, and 6 bases lay outside the gene matches. This CDR3 comprises 15 residues. As DNA, the CDR3 is TGCGCCAGCAGCTTAGAAGGGGGCCGGCAAGAGACCCAGTACTTC. This codes for CASSLEGGRQETQYF.

The rearrangement links TRBV28 to TRBJ1-2; no clear D. Germline-derived CDR1 and CDR2 are MDHEN and SYDVKM. The CDR3 consists of 14 residues. V was trimmed by 2 bases and J by 0 bases, leaving 7 bases between them. The CDR3 protein is CASSLLTTNYGYTF. The CDR3 DNA sequence: TGTGCCAGCAGTTTACTGACCACTAACTATGGCTACACCTTC.

This clone was observed a few times. This chain links TRBV7-9 with TRBJ2-4; D is perhaps TRBD1 or TRBD2 (5 bases each). The CDR3 extends over 14 amino acids. CDR1 and CDR2 (germline): SEHNR, FQNEAQ (reference sequence). V lost 5 bases and J 6 bases, leaving 14 bases between the germline ends. The CDR3 DNA sequence: TGTGCCAGCAGCGAAGGGTCTGGGGGAAACATTCAGTACTTC. It is translated as CASSEGSGGNIQYF. The full variable domain, its missing parts supplied by reference TRBV7-9 and TRBJ2-4, is DTGVSQNPRHKITKRGQNVTFRCDPISEHNRLYWYRQTLGQGPEFLTYFQNEAQLEKSRLLSDRFSAERPKGSFSTLEIQRTEQGDSAMYLCASSEGSGGNIQYFGAGTRLSVL.